This T cell receptor beta chain was recovered during a study of blood T cell repertoires in COVID-19. The overall study: Spain, Italy and the United States supplied samples that represented acute and convalescent COVID-19. From T cells, B-cell-depleted T cells, or PBMCs came the material, which was cDNA or gDNA.

CDR1 SGHNT and CDR2 YYREEE come from the germline V gene (reference sequence). V gave up 0 bases and J gave up 2 bases, with 12 bases separating them. The CDR3 extends over 15 amino acids. This clone was seen many times. Original processing methods: Nucleated cell number was recorded as an estimate derived from reference gene primer amplification. The assay was immunoSEQ multiplex PCR, and TCRdb's table has in-frame clones only and misses some. V, J and clone size were drawn from that table, and D and trimming were deduced from the DNA. The data contain approximately 260,000 clones, approximately 78% of them seen just once; the ten biggest clones take up under 15%.

Sequenced input: peripheral blood. V is TRBV5-4 and J is TRBJ2-7; D uncertain. The origin of this receptor is a woman aged 55 to 70 with active or convalescent COVID-19. CDR3 in DNA: TGTGCCAGCAGCTTGGGCGCATGGTTGGCCTACGAGCAGTACTTC. Protein: CASSLGAWLAYEQYF.